The 10 T cell receptor beta chains below all came from one sample that was sequenced in a study of esophageal squamous cell carcinoma under preoperative chemotherapy (dated 2018 in TCRdb). The sample's time point label is to be understood as: after preoperative PTX-NDP chemotherapy. To prepare the library, PCR was applied. The listed sequencing device is HiSeq X Ten. Through fastp at Q25 and MiXCR, TCRdb rebuilt clones from the public reads, retaining in-frame beta chains. Duplicate CDR3 protein sequences are folded into a single record with the most common DNA and genes. The sample profile shows 32,000 or so distinct CDR3 sequences; 40% to 60% of them were found once. The ten biggest clones cover roughly 25% of the sample. Sampling was done from a patient given preoperative chemotherapy. These receptors came from a human donor with esophageal squamous cell carcinoma. The donor label of this sample is uncertain.

This clonotype was found a few times. The chain recombines TRBV27 with TRBJ2-1; TRBD2 matches 13 bases. The V segment lost 4 bases and the J segment 6 bases; nucleotides outside the gene matches: 9. Germline values: CDR1 MNHEY, CDR2 SMNVEV (reference sequence). CDR3 length equals 17 residues. The CDR3 loop is CASSSRLAGGNINEQFF. The CDR3 region has the DNA TGTGCCAGCAGTTCGAGACTAGCGGGGGGCAACATCAATGAGCAGTTCTTC.

The table lists this clonotype with many counts. The chain carries TRBV6-1 and TRBJ2-1, with TRBD2 matching over 13 bases. Looked up from germline, CDR1 is MNHNS and CDR2 is SASEGT. CDR3 length equals 15 residues. With 5 bases clipped from V and 9 bases from J, the junction kept 7 bases outside the gene matches. CDR3 region: CASSKTSGGAGEQFF. For the CDR3, the DNA is TGTGCCAGCAGTAAAACTAGCGGGGGGGCCGGTGAGCAGTTCTTC.

In this sample, this clonotype turned up a few times. The chain joins TRBV7-9 to TRBJ2-5; no reliable D call. Matching the DNA end better, TRBJ2-1 makes the J call doubtful. Looked up from germline, CDR1 is SEHNR and CDR2 is FQNEAQ (reference sequence). This CDR3 region has 12 residues. The CDR3 DNA reads as TGTGCCAGCAGCTTAGCCGGGCCACTACAGTTCTTC. It codes for CASSLAGPLQFF.

A remark on this clonotype: A read error may account for a junction end that differs from germline. The rearrangement uses TRBV7-8 and TRBJ2-2; maybe TRBD1 (6 bases). CDR1 and CDR2 (germline): SGHVS, FQNEAQ. CDR3 length: 13 residues. In nucleotides, the CDR3 is TGTGCCAGCCACAGGGTGAGCACCGGGAAGCTGTTTTTT. Protein: CASHRVSTGKLFF.

About this clonotype: The conserved phenylalanine or tryptophan is not found at the CDR3 terminus, so this likely reflects a read error. This sequence joins TRBV7-3 and TRBJ2-7; TRBD2 might be the D (5 bases). Germline V gives CDR1 SGHTA, CDR2 FQGTGA. The ends were cut back, 3 bases at V and 5 bases at J, with 14 bases in the middle. This CDR3 has 14 amino acids. DNA of the CDR3: TGTGCCAGCAGCTTCGGAGGTAGCACGGACGAGCAGTACTCC. Translating it yields CASSFGGSTDEQYS.

This clonotype was counted many times. V usage is TRBV7-8 and J usage is TRBJ2-1; 14 bases match TRBD2. The CDR3 loop spans 15 amino acids. After removal of 5 bases from V and 9 bases from J, the junction contained 6 bases not matched to a gene. Germline assignment: CDR1 SGHVS and CDR2 FQNEAQ. The CDR3 nucleotides read TGTGCCAGCAGCCAGGGACTAGCGGGAGTTGTTGAGCAGTTCTTC. This gives the protein CASSQGLAGVVEQFF. Combining the CDR3 with reference TRBV7-8 and TRBJ2-1 gives the whole variable domain GAGVSQSPRYKVAKRGQDVALRCDPISGHVSLFWYQQALGQGPEFLTYFQNEAQLDKSGLPSDRFFAERPEGSVSTLKIQRTQQEDSAVYLCASSQGLAGVVEQFFGPGTRLTVL.

This chain joins TRBV7-9 and TRBJ2-3; D possibly matches TRBD1 or TRBD2 (6 bases each). The ends were cut back, 5 bases at V and 1 base at J, with 16 bases in the middle. The CDR3 has 16 residues. Germline V gives CDR1 SEHNR, CDR2 FQNEAQ (reference sequence). CDR3 region: CASSPASRGGTDTQYF. The CDR3 DNA sequence: TGTGCCAGCAGCCCCGCGAGTAGGGGGGGCACAGATACGCAGTATTTT.

This clonotype was recorded a few times. V gene TRBV12-3 or TRBV12-4 combines with J gene TRBJ2-1, with TRBD1 identical over 7 bases. The CDR3 totals 15 residues. The V and J ends lost 3 bases and 3 bases, in that order; junction bases with no gene match: 5. The CDR3 region has the DNA TGTGCCAGCAGTTTCCGGACAGGTGGCTACAATGAGCAGTTCTTC. It codes for CASSFRTGGYNEQFF.

This clonotype was seen only a few times. A read error may account for a junction end that differs from germline. The rearrangement uses TRBV6-1 and TRBJ2-3, with D perhaps matching TRBD1 or TRBD2 (5 bases each). Germline CDR1 and CDR2: MNHNS and SASEGT. The CDR3 extends over 14 amino acids. CDR3 bases: TGTGCCAGCAGTCCGGGGCGAGCCGTCGATACGCAGTACTTT. Amino acid sequence: CASSPGRAVDTQYF.

The chain is built from TRBV7-6 and TRBJ2-3; maybe TRBD1 (6 bases). The DNA end favors TRBJ2-5, so the J call may be wrong. This CDR3 spans 16 amino acids. Germline lookup yields CDR1 SGHVS and CDR2 FNYEAQ. CDR3 nucleotide sequence: TGTGCCAGCAGGCGCTATGGGGGCTCTAGCCCAGATACCCAGTACTTC. This translates into CASRRYGGSSPDTQYF.